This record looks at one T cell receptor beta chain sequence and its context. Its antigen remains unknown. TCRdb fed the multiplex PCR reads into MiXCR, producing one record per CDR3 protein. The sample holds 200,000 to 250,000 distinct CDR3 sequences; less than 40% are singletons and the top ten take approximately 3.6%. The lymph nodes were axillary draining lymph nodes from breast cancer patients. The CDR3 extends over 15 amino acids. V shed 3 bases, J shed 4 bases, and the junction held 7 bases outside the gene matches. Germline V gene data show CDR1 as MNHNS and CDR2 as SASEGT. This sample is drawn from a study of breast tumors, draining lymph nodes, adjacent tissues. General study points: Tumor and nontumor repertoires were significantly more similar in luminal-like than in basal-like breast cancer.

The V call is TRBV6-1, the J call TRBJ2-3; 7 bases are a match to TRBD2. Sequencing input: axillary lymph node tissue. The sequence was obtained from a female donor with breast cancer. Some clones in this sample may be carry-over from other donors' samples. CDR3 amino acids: CASSEGSGIADTQYF. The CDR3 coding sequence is TGTGCCAGCAGTGAGGGCAGCGGGATAGCAGATACGCAGTATTTT.